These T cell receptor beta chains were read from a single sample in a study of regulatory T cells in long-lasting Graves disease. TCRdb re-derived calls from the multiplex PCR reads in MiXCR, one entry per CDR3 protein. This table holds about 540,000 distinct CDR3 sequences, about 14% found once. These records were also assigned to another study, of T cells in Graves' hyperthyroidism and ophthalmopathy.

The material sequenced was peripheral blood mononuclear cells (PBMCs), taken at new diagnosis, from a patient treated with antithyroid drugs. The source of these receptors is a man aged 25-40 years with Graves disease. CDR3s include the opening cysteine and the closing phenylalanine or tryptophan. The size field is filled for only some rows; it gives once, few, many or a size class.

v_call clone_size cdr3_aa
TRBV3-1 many CASSQLPPSSGGYNEQFF
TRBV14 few CASSPALGGYTF
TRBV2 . CASREGAYSPLHF
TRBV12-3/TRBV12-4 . CANSPGTSSGEQYF
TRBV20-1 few CSASREGGLARYNEQFF
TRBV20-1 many CSAGQGAELFF
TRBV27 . CASILRASGNNEQFF
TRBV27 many CASSTLSTGGLANEKLFF
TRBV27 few CASSFVGGAYEQYF
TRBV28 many CASSLRQGPYSGANVLTF
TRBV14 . CASSATWVGELFF
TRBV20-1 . CSATHEAGASYNEQFF
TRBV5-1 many CASSVTSGYDETQYF
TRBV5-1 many CASSRIAGGLPSYNEQFF
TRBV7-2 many CASSVSFQREGHF
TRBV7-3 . CASRLGTGLAGELFF
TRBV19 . CASSKTEAGTGELFF
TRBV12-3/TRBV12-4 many CASSVPNQPQHF
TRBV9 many CASSSGNTDTQYF
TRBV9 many CASSVEKWGYEQYF
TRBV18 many CASSPGALGAFF
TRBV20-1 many CSARTWGIRVDEQFF
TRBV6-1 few CASRGPGWSNQPQHF
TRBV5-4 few CASSLLTAVYEQYF
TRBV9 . CASSDPGAGYTF
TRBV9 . CASSVGVAADYEQYF
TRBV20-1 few CSAYSGLLYEQYF
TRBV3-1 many CASSQAGHTGELFF
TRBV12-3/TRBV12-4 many CASNKGLGNIGELFF
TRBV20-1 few CSAKKNTNYGYTF
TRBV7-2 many CASSLLLTGAQHF
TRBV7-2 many CASSTGGSYTQYF
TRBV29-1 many CSGYGGKSPYNEQFF
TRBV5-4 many CASADIGRGETQYF
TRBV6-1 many CASSETPDRAGETQYF
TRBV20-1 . CSAHSGQGGLSNQPQHF
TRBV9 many CASGALYNEQFF
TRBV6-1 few CAPRGDSTGELFF
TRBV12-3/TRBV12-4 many CASSPGTGISPLDWEQYF
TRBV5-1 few CASSLEGSWRETQYF
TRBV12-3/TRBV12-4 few CASSFAAVYEQYF
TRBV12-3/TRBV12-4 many CASSSWTDYEQYF
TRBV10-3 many CAISESGLVGEQYF
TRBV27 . CASRPGQGERTQPQHF
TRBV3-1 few CASSQEGITSGLWEDTQYF
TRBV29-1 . CSASPQGGYEQYF
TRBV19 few CASSIDRASYEQYF
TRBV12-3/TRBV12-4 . CASSPGQGISYEQYF
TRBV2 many CASSDGRGSYEQYF
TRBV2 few CASTRLAGRAGELFF
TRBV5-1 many CASSRNRESGSDTQYF
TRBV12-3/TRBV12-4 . CASSKGTFFNEQYF
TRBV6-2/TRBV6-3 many CASSYRGRTYEQYF